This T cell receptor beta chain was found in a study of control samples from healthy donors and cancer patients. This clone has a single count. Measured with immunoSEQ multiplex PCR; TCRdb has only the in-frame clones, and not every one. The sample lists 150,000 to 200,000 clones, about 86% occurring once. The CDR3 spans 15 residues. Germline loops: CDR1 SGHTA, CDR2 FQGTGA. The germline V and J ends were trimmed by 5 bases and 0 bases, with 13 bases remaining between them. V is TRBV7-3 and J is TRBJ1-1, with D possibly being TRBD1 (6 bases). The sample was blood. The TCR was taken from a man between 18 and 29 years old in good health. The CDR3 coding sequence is TGTGCCAGCAGCGCCTCAGGGGCCTTGAACACTGAAGCTTTCTTT. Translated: CASSASGALNTEAFF.